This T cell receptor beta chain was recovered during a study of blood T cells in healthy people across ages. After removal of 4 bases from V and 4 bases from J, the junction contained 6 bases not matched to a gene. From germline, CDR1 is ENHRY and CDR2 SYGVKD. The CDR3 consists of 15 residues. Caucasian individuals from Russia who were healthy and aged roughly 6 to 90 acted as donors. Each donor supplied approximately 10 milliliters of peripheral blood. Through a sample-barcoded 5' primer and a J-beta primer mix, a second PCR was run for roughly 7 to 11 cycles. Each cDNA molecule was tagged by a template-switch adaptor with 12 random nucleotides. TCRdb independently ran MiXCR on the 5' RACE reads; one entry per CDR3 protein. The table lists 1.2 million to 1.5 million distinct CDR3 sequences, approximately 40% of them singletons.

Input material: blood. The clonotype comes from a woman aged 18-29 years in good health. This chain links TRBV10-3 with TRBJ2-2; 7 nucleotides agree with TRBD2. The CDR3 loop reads CAISGGGVSTGELFF. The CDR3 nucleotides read TGTGCCATCAGTGGGGGGGGAGTAAGCACCGGGGAGCTGTTTTTT.